The next 4 T cell receptor beta chains were all read from a single sample in a study of radiotherapy plus CTLA-4 blockade in lung cancer. TCRdb keeps only in-frame clones here, not all; method: immunoSEQ multiplex PCR. The profile shows tens of thousands of clones, under 85% of them singletons. This material consisted of peripheral blood, taken from a patient treated with radiotherapy plus ipilimumab. These receptors all come from a human donor with non-small cell lung cancer that progressed on radiotherapy plus ipilimumab.

The V gene is TRBV6-1, the J gene TRBJ1-2; 7 bases are shared with TRBD1. The CDR3 sequence is 14 residues long. V lost 6 bases and J lost 4; bases outside the gene matches: 8. CDR1 is MNHNS and CDR2 is SASEGT in the germline V gene. The CDR3 DNA is TGTGCCAGCAGGGCTAGACAGGGCTCCTATGGCTACACCTTC. Its protein is CASRARQGSYGYTF.

V and J are TRBV10-1 and TRBJ2-1; 13 bases line up with TRBD2. The CDR3 spans 15 residues. Per the germline V gene, CDR1 is WNHNN and CDR2 is SYGVQD (reference sequence). V was pared by 2 bases and J by 7 bases, with 2 bases of the junction left unmatched. CDR3 region: CASSEGTSGINEQFF. The CDR3 nucleotides read TGCGCCAGCAGTGAGGGGACTAGCGGGATAAATGAGCAGTTCTTC.

The chain uses TRBV28 and TRBJ2-6; D perhaps matches TRBD1 (5 bases). This CDR3 spans 17 amino acids. The ends were cut back, 2 bases at V and 0 bases at J, with 11 bases in the middle. Germline values: CDR1 MDHEN, CDR2 SYDVKM. CDR3 loop: CASSLGQGISGANVLTF. DNA of the CDR3: TGTGCCAGCAGTTTAGGGCAGGGAATCTCTGGGGCCAACGTCCTGACTTTC.

V and J are TRBV5-1 and TRBJ2-5; D remains ambiguous. Germline assignment: CDR1 SGHRS and CDR2 YFSETQ. V lost 0 bases, J lost 1 base, and 4 bases lay in between. CDR3 length: 13 amino acids. CDR3 bases: TGCGCCAGCAGCTTGGCCCCCCAAGAGACCCAGTACTTC. Translated: CASSLAPQETQYF.